A selection of T cell receptor beta chains follows, all from one sample in a study of blood T cells in healthy people across ages. TCRdb reprocessed the 5' RACE reads with MiXCR, giving one entry per CDR3 protein. The sample contains roughly 1.7 million distinct CDR3 sequences, about 32% of which appear only once. Source material: blood. These receptor sequences come from a young woman in good health. Each CDR3 is given with its conserved first and last residue. A D gene is named only where the DNA matches it firmly. Not all rows give a size; the values are once, few, many and, for expanded clones, a class.

clone size | J gene | D gene | V gene | CDR3 protein | CDR3 DNA
NA | TRBJ1-1 | NA | TRBV7-2 | CASSFGFPLGQNTEAFF | TGTGCCAGCAGCTTCGGATTCCCCCTGGGACAGAACACTGAAGCTTTCTTT
many | TRBJ2-7 | TRBD2 | TRBV27 | CASSLLAGAHEQYF | TGTGCCAGCAGTTTGCTAGCGGGAGCCCACGAGCAGTACTTC
NA | TRBJ2-7 | NA | TRBV4-2 | CASSQVEGHEQYF | TGTGCCAGCAGCCAAGTGGAGGGGCACGAGCAGTACTTC
NA | TRBJ2-2 | NA | TRBV7-2 | CASTNLQGLMPGELFF | TGTGCCAGCACTAACCTGCAGGGTCTTATGCCCGGGGAGCTGTTTTTT
few | TRBJ2-7 | NA | TRBV7-2 | CASSSQAWSPEQYF | TGTGCCAGCAGCTCGCAAGCGTGGAGCCCCGAGCAGTACTTC
few | TRBJ2-1 | NA | TRBV4-1 | CASSQVIPGSQFF | TGCGCCAGCAGCCAGGTTATCCCGGGGTCTCAGTTCTTC
NA | TRBJ1-2 | NA | TRBV5-1 | CASSVDRQWGYTF | TGCGCCAGCAGCGTCGACAGGCAATGGGGCTACACCTTC
few | TRBJ2-6 | TRBD1 | TRBV7-3 | CASSPGQGDSGANVLTF | TGTGCCAGCAGCCCGGGACAGGGAGACTCTGGGGCCAACGTCCTGACTTTC
few | TRBJ2-5 | NA | TRBV28 | CASIEAGVVGETQYF | TGTGCCAGCATAGAGGCAGGGGTGGTTGGAGAGACCCAGTACTTC
NA | TRBJ2-2 | TRBD2 | TRBV3-1 | CASSPPTSGRAYGGELFF | TGTGCCAGCAGCCCTCCGACTAGCGGGAGGGCATATGGCGGGGAGCTGTTTTTT
many | TRBJ2-3 | NA | TRBV4-2 | CASSQDLLDTQYF | TGTGCCAGCAGCCAGGACCTGTTAGATACGCAGTATTTT
few | TRBJ2-5 | TRBD2 | TRBV20-1 | CSARDPGGLETQYF | TGCAGTGCTAGAGACCCGGGGGGGCTTGAGACCCAGTACTTC
NA | TRBJ1-4 | TRBD1 | TRBV29-1 | CSVALTRDRVQGKLFF | TGCAGCGTCGCCCTTACACGGGACAGGGTTCAGGGAAAACTGTTTTTT
many | TRBJ2-1 | TRBD2 | TRBV10-3 | CAISGRENLLGNEQFF | TGTGCCATCAGTGGGCGGGAGAACCTCCTTGGCAATGAGCAGTTCTTC
NA | TRBJ2-5 | TRBD2 | TRBV5-1 | CASSSYRGLAGAETQYF | TGCGCCAGCAGCTCCTATCGGGGACTAGCGGGAGCTGAGACCCAGTACTTC
few | TRBJ2-1 | TRBD2 | TRBV7-9 | CASSLGYGGSSYNEQFF | TGTGCCAGCAGCTTAGGGTACGGGGGGAGCTCCTACAATGAGCAGTTCTTC
NA | TRBJ2-5 | TRBD2 | TRBV27 | CASSLTSGSFGTQYF | TGTGCCAGCAGTTTGACTAGCGGGAGCTTTGGGACCCAGTACTTC
many | TRBJ2-7 | NA | TRBV29-1 | CSAREGGASYEQYF | TGCAGCGCTCGCGAGGGCGGGGCCTCCTACGAGCAGTACTTC
NA | TRBJ2-3 | TRBD2 | TRBV2 | CASRDTSGGATDTQYF | TGTGCCAGCAGGGATACTAGCGGGGGGGCGACAGATACGCAGTATTTT
few | TRBJ2-1 | TRBD2 | TRBV3-1 | CANSQDGRAGGARNEQFF | TGTGCCAACAGCCAAGATGGTAGGGCGGGGGGGGCTCGGAATGAGCAGTTCTTC
NA | TRBJ2-7 | TRBD2 | TRBV20-1 | CSASDTSGSRSSYEQYF | TGCAGTGCTAGCGATACTAGCGGGAGTCGGAGCTCCTACGAGCAGTACTTC
NA | TRBJ1-6 | NA | TRBV7-9 | CASGLRTDDSPLHF | TGTGCCAGCGGCTTACGTACAGATGATTCACCCCTCCACTTT